Listed below are T cell receptor beta chains from one sample, sequenced in a study of control samples from healthy donors and cancer patients. Clones were read by immunoSEQ multiplex PCR, and TCRdb kept only the in-frame ones, dropping some. The sample contains more than 100,000 clones, around 93% of which appear only once. Sequenced sample: blood. All receptors come from a man aged 18 to 30 in good health. Both conserved end residues are part of each CDR3. Not every row has a clone size; where given, it reads once, few, many or a size class.

cdr3_length	j_call	v_call	clone_size	cdr3_aa
15	TRBJ2-1	TRBV5-6	.	CASRIGQPGDNEQFF
14	TRBJ1-5	TRBV6-4	.	CASSETVGGQPQHF
13	TRBJ1-3	TRBV18	.	CASSPGVGNTIYF
14	TRBJ1-2	TRBV4-2	.	CASSQGTGNYGYTF
14	TRBJ2-3	TRBV30	once	CAWSVGGGTDTQYF
19	TRBJ2-3	TRBV7-2	few	CASSLWPHPGTGKPDTQYF
12	TRBJ1-1	TRBV6-5	.	CKSGTGETEAFF
15	TRBJ1-2	TRBV11-2	.	CASSLEAGTNYGYTF
14	TRBJ2-1	TRBV7-3	.	CASSQIAGDNEQFF
13	TRBJ1-1	TRBV6-1	.	CASSDREGTEAFF
15	TRBJ2-7	TRBV7-8	.	CASSLGGQVLYEQYF
15	TRBJ1-4	TRBV18	once	CASSRASATNEKLFF
16	TRBJ2-7	TRBV19	once	CASSLSGGTPTYEQYF
14	TRBJ2-5	TRBV27	.	CASSFTGTEETQYF
15	TRBJ2-5	TRBV7-6	.	CASSPQLAGLETQYF
14	TRBJ2-1	TRBV19	.	CASSIGGLHNEQFF
15	TRBJ2-1	TRBV7-9	.	CASSLDAAHDNEQFF
15	TRBJ2-7	TRBV10-2	.	CASTGTEREIYEQYF
15	TRBJ1-5	TRBV19	.	CASSIGTDSNQPQHF
13	TRBJ1-1	TRBV5-1	.	CASSLQGGTEAFF
13	TRBJ1-2	TRBV5-4	.	CASSWGDLTGYTF
13	TRBJ2-1	TRBV19	.	CASSIGAPGEQFF
13	TRBJ1-3	TRBV27	.	CASSLQGGNTIYF
14	TRBJ1-2	TRBV6-6	.	CASSQSRVLDGYTF
16	TRBJ2-3	TRBV5-1	.	CASSLARGPDLDTQYF
12	TRBJ1-5	TRBV30	.	CAWSVLGQPQHF
15	TRBJ1-1	TRBV19	few	CASYPHGWKRTEAFF
13	TRBJ2-7	TRBV6-4	.	CASSDSGTGEQYF
14	TRBJ1-4	TRBV5-4	.	CASSLTGEREKLFF
13	TRBJ2-3	TRBV6-5	once	CASTREGQDTQYF
16	TRBJ2-1	TRBV7-3	once	CASSLRASGGYNEQFF
15	TRBJ2-2	TRBV30	.	CAWTRDRGGTGELFF
15	TRBJ2-2	TRBV9	.	CASSVGGSATGELFF
16	TRBJ2-2	TRBV24-1	.	CATSDLRTGDTGELFF
17	TRBJ2-7	TRBV2	.	CASSASAPGLISYEQYF
20	TRBJ2-2	TRBV7-6	.	CASSFDRGRPPEDGTGELFF
15	TRBJ2-6	TRBV9	.	CASSAQGSGANVLTF
16	TRBJ2-7	TRBV10-1	.	CASSQRVGTHSYEQYF
13	TRBJ1-1	TRBV6-1	.	CASSDDIRVEAFF
15	TRBJ2-7	TRBV7-9	.	CASSTGQAQSLEQYF
14	TRBJ1-2	TRBV5-6	once	CASSLDTATYGYTF
15	TRBJ1-5	TRBV19	few	CASSTGLGSNQPQHF
16	TRBJ2-7	TRBV9	.	CASSVGGPGSSYEQYF
15	TRBJ1-6	TRBV5-1	.	CASSPSEGGASPLHF
14	TRBJ2-1	TRBV4-1	.	CASSQDGTGFMRFF